This T cell receptor beta chain comes out of a study of shared clonotypes between healthy human individuals. This clone was seen a single time. Its antigen is unknown. The ends lost 5 bases at V and 3 bases at J; junction bases unmatched: 6. The V gene's germline CDR1 is KGHSH and CDR2 LQKENI. This CDR3 spans 14 amino acids. Some 29,000 T cell genomes (approximately 190 ng DNA) went into each sorted-subset replicate. Authors' methods: Filtering was not the same, since immunoSEQ gave junction-only sequences without quality scores. Some clones are missing from TCRdb's copy, which holds only in-frame ones; the method was immunoSEQ multiplex PCR. That table gives V, J and clone size, and the DNA gave D and trimming. The top ten hold approximately 0.4% of the sample, which has over a million clones, approximately 98.5% seen once. Study-wide points: Memory subsets generally showed lower estimated richness than naive subsets. Incomplete sequencing of sorted subsets was indicated by rarefaction despite large depth.

The chain joins TRBV18 to TRBJ1-1; 7 positions agree with TRBD1. Material: naive CD4+ T cells sorted from blood. Documented subset: CD45RA+ positively selected. The clonotype originates from a man aged 25-45 years in good health. The CDR3 DNA sequence: TGTGCCAGCTCAGGTGACAGGGCAGACACTGAAGCTTTCTTT. Amino acid sequence: CASSGDRADTEAFF.